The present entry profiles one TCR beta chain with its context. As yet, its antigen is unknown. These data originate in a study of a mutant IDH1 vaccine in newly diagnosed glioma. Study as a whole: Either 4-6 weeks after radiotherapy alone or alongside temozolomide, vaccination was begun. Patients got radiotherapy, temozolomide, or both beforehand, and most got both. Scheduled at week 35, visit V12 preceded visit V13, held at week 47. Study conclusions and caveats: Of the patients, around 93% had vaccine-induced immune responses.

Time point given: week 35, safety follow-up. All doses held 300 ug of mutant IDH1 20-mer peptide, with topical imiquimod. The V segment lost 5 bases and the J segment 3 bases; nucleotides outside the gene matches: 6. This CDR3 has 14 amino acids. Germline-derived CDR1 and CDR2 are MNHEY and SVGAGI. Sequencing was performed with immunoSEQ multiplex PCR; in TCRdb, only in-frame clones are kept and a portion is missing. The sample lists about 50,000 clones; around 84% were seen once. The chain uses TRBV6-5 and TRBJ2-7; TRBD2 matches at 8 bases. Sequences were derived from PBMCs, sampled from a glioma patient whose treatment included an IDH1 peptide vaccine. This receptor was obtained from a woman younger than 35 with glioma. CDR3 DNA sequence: TGTGCCAGCAGTCCCATAGCGGGGTACTACGAGCAGTACTTC. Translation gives CASSPIAGYYEQYF.